The clone carrying this T cell receptor beta chain was seen repeatedly, ten times or more. The iRepertoire nested amplicon-rescue multiplex PCR amplified TCR alpha and beta CDR3s from RNA. TCRdb fed the multiplex PCR reads into MiXCR, producing one record per CDR3 protein. The sample lists approximately 400,000 distinct CDR3 sequences; 35% to 45% were seen once. The data belong to a study of glioma-infiltrating T cells. This CDR3 is 13 amino acids long. The V and J ends lost 3 bases and 6 bases respectively, with 12 bases between them. Germline assignment: CDR1 LNHNV and CDR2 YYDKDF (reference sequence).

This receptor was taken from a human donor with low-grade glioma or glioblastoma, undergoing nonglioma brain surgery, or in good health (not recorded which). V and J are TRBV15 and TRBJ2-7; D may be TRBD1 or TRBD2 (5 bases each). Sequencing was performed on glioma tissue, nonneoplastic brain tissue, or PBMCs (not recorded which). CDR3: CATSSRDLREQYF. The CDR3, as DNA: TGTGCCACCAGCAGCCGGGACCTCCGCGAGCAGTACTTC. Variable domain in full (rest from reference TRBV15 and TRBJ2-7): DAMVIQNPRYQVTQFGKPVTLSCSQTLNHNVMYWYQQKSSQAPKLLFHYYDKDFNNEADTPDNFQSRRPNTSFCFLDIRSPGLGDTAMYLCATSSRDLREQYFGPGTRLTVT.